This T cell receptor beta chain originates from a study of blood T cells in healthy people across ages. Regarding the study as a whole: Diversity figures based on one million T cells were deemed too low. Long-lived donors had more naive CD4+ cells and higher diversity than aged donors.

Combining a sample-barcoded 5' primer with a J-beta primer mix, a second PCR ran for 7 to 11 cycles. From the 5' RACE reads, TCRdb called clonotypes with MiXCR, one entry per CDR3 protein. The sample includes hundreds of thousands of distinct CDR3 sequences, around 48% of them seen just once. This clonotype was observed many times. Antigen unknown. V trimming: 6 bases; J trimming: 1 base; junction bases outside the gene matches: 8. The CDR3 runs to 15 residues. Germline CDR1 and CDR2: MNHNY and SVGAGI (reference sequence). The TCR was taken from a man older than 75 in good health. The V and J genes are TRBV6-6 and TRBJ2-7; 8 bases align to TRBD1. Material for sequencing was blood. CDR3 in amino acids: CASSTGQGLSYEQYF. The CDR3, as DNA: TGTGCCAGCAGCACAGGACAGGGCCTTTCCTACGAGCAGTACTTC.